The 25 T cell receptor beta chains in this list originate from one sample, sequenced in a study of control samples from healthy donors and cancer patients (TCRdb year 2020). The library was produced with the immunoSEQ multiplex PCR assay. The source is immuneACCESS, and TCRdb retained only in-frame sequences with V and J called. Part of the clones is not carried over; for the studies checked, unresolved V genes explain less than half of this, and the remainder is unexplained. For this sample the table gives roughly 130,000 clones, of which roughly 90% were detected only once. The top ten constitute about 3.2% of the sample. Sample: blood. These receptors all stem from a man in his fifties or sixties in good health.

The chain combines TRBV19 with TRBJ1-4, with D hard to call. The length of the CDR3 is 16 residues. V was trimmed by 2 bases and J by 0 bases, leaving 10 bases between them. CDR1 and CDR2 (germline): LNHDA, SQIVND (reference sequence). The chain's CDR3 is CASSINLAATNEKLFF. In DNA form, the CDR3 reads TGTGCCAGTAGTATAAATCTTGCTGCAACTAATGAAAAACTGTTTTTT.

Here the CDR3 DNA reads TGTGCCAGCAGCGTGGACAGGGTTTATAATTCACCCCTCCACTTT. Translating gives CASSVDRVYNSPLHF. This chain uses TRBV5-4 with TRBJ1-6; 8 bases fit TRBD1. The CDR3 is made up of 15 amino acids. V lost 4 bases, J lost 4 bases, and 4 bases stayed unmatched. The V gene's germline CDR1 is SGHNT and CDR2 YYREEE (reference sequence).

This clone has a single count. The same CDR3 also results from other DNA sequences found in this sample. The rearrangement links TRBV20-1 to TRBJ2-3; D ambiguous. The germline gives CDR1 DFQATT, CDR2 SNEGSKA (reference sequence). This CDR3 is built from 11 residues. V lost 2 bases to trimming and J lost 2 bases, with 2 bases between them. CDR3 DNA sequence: TGCAGTGCTAGATACACAGATACGCAGTATTTT. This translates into CSARYTDTQYF.

The CDR3 nucleotides are TGTGCCAGCAGAATGGACGGGGAGCGGGGCTACACCTTC. Protein: CASRMDGERGYTF. V and J are TRBV2 and TRBJ1-2; no clear D gene. The germline gives CDR1 SNHLY, CDR2 FYNNEI. This CDR3 contains 13 residues. V was pared by 6 bases and J by 8 bases, with 16 bases between. Complete variable domain (other parts from reference TRBV2 and TRBJ1-2): EPEVTQTPSHQVTQMGQEVILRCVPISNHLYFYWYRQILGQKVEFLVSFYNNEISEKSEIFDDQFSVERPDGSNFTLKIRSTKLEDSAMYFCASRMDGERGYTFGSGTRLTVV.

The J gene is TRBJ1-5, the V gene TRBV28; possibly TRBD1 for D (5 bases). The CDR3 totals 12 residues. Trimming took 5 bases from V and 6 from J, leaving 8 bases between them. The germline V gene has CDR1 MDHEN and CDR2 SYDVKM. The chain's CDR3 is CASSRTIQPQHF. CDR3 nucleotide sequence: TGTGCCAGCAGTAGGACAATTCAGCCCCAGCATTTT.

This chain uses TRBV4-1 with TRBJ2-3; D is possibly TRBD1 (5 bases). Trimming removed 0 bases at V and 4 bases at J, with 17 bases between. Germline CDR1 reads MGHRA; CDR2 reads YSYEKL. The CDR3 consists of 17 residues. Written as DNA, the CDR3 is TGCGCCAGCAGCCAAGATCTCTTTCTCACAGGCCCAGATACGCAGTATTTT. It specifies CASSQDLFLTGPDTQYF.

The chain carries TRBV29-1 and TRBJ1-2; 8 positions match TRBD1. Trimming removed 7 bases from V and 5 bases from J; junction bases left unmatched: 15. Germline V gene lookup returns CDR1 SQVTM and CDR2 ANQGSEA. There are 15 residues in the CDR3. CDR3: CSARRSGGAGYGYTF. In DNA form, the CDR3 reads TGCAGCGCCCGTCGCTCAGGGGGCGCCGGTTATGGCTACACCTTC.

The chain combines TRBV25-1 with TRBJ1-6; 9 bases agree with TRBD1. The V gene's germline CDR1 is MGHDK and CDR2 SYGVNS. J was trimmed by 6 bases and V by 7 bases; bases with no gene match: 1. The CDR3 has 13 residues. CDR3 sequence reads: CASTGQGNSPLHF. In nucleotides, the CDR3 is TGTGCCAGCACGGGACAGGGTAATTCACCCCTCCACTTT.

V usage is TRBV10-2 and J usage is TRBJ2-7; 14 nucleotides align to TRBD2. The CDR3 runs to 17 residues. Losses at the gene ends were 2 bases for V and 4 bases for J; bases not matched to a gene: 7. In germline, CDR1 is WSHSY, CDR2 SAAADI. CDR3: CASSEMGLAGETYEQYF. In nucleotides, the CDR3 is TGCGCCAGCAGTGAGATGGGACTAGCGGGGGAAACTTACGAGCAGTACTTC.

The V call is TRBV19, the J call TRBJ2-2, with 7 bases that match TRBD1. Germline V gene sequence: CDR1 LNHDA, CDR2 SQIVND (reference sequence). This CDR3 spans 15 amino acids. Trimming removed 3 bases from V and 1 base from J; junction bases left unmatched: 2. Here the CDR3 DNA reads TGTGCCAGTAGTATGCGGACAGGGAACACCGGGGAGCTGTTTTTT. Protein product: CASSMRTGNTGELFF.

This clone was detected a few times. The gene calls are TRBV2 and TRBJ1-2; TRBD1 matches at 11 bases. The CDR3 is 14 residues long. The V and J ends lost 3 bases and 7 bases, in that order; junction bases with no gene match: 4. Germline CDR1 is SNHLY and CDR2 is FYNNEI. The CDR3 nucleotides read TGTGCCAGCAGTGAGGACAGGGGGCGTCTTGGCTACACCTTC. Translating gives CASSEDRGRLGYTF.

CDR3 DNA sequence: TGTGCCAGCAGCGTAGACACAGGGGGCGTAGAGACCCAGTACTTC. Amino acids: CASSVDTGGVETQYF. The chain is built from TRBV9 and TRBJ2-5; the match to TRBD1 covers 9 bases. Trimming removed 0 bases from V and 4 bases from J; junction bases left unmatched: 4. The germline V gene has CDR1 SGDLS and CDR2 YYNGEE. The CDR3 has 15 amino acids.

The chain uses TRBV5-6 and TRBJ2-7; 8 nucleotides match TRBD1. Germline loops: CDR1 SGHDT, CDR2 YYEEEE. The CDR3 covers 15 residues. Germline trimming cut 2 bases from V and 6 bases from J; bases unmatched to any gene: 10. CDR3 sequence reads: CASSFRGTGALEQYF. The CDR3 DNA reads TGTGCCAGCAGCTTCCGCGGGACAGGAGCGCTCGAGCAGTACTTC. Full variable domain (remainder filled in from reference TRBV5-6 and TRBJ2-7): DAGVTQSPTHLIKTRGQQVTLRCSPKSGHDTVSWYQQALGQGPQFIFQYYEEEERQRGNFPDRFSGHQFPNYSSELNVNALLLGDSALYLCASSFRGTGALEQYFGPGTRLTVT.

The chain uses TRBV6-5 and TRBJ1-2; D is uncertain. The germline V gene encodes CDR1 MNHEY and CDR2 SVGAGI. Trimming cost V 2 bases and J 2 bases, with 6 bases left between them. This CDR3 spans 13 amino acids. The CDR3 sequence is CASSYAGNYGYTF. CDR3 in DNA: TGTGCCAGCAGTTACGCCGGGAACTATGGCTACACCTTC.

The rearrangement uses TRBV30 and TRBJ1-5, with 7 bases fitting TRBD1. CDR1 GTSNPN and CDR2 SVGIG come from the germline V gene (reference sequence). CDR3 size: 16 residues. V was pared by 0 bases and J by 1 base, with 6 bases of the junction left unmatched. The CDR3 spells CAWSVLGQLSNQPQHF. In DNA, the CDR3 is TGTGCCTGGAGTGTACTGGGACAGCTCAGCAATCAGCCCCAGCATTTT.

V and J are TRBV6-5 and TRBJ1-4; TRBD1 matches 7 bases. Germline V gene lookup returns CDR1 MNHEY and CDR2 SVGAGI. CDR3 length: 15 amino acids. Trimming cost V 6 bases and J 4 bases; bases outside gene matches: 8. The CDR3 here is CASRVSGTDNEKLFF. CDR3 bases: TGTGCCAGCAGGGTTTCCGGGACAGATAATGAAAAACTGTTTTTT.

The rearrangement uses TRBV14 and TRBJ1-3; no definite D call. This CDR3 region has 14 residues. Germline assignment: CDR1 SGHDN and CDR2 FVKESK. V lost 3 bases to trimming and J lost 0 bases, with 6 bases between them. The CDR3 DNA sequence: TGTGCCAGCAGCCAGACCAGCTCTGGAAACACCATATATTTT. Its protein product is CASSQTSSGNTIYF.

The CDR3: CASSAPTSGGRTLSSYNEQFF. The CDR3 DNA follows: TGTGCCAGCAGCGCCCCGACTAGCGGGGGTCGAACCTTAAGCTCCTACAATGAGCAGTTCTTC. The chain is built from TRBV9 and TRBJ2-1; the match to TRBD2 covers 12 bases. The CDR3 is made up of 21 amino acids. The germline V gene has CDR1 SGDLS and CDR2 YYNGEE. J was trimmed by 0 bases and V by 3 bases; bases with no gene match: 16.

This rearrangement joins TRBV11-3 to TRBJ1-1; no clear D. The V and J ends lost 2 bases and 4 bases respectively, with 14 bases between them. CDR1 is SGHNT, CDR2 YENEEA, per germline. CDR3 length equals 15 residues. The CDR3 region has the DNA TGTGCCAGCAGCTTACAGTACACCCCGGGCACTGAAGCTTTCTTT. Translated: CASSLQYTPGTEAFF.

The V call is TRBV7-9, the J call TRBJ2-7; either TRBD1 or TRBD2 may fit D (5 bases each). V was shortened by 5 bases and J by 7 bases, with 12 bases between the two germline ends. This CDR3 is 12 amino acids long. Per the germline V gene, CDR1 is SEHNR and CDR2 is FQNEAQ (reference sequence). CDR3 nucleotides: TGTGCCAGCAGCCCGGGACGCGCGGAGCAGTACTTC. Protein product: CASSPGRAEQYF.

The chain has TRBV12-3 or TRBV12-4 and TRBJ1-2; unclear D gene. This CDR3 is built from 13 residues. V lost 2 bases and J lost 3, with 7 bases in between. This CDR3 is CASSLRMDYGYTF. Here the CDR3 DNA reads TGTGCCAGCAGTTTAAGAATGGACTATGGCTACACCTTC.

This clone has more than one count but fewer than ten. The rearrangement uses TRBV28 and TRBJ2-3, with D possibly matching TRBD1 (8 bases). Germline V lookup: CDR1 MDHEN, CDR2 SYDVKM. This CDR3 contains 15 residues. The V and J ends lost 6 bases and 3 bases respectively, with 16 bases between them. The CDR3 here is CASSHYRGGTDTQYF. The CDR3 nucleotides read TGTGCCAGCAGCCACTACAGGGGGGGAACAGATACGCAGTATTTT.

The CDR3 DNA is TGTGCCAGCAGCTTGGGCAACACTAATGAAAAACTGTTTTTT. The encoded protein is CASSLGNTNEKLFF. This sequence joins TRBV11-2 and TRBJ1-4; D unresolved. The CDR3 spans 14 residues. V lost 3 bases and J lost 2, with 7 bases in between. CDR1 and CDR2 (germline): SGHAT, FQNNGV.

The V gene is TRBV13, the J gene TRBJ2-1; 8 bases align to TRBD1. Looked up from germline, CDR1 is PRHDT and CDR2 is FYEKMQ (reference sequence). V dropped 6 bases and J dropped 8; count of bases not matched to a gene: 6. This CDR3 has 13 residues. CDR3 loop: CASRLQGGHEQFF. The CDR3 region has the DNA TGTGCCAGCAGATTACAGGGGGGTCATGAGCAGTTCTTC.

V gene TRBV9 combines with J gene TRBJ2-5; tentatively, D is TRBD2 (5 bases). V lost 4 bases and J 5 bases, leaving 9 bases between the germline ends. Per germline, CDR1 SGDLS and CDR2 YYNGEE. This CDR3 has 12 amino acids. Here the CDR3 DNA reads TGTGCCAGCAGCCCGTCGGGGGAGACCCAGTACTTC. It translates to CASSPSGETQYF.